This is a list of T cell receptor beta chains from one sample in a study of blood T cells in healthy people across ages. MiXCR, run by TCRdb on the 5' RACE reads, gives a single entry per CDR3 protein. The sample contains 700,000 or so distinct CDR3 sequences, about a fifth of which appear only once. The specimen was blood. Receptor source: a man between 65 and 79 years old in good health. Both conserved end residues are part of each CDR3. D genes are given only for firm matches. Part of the rows lack a size; the others show once, few, many or a class for expanded clones.

abundance,j_gene,d_gene,v_gene,CDR3nt,CDR3aa
many,TRBJ2-2,.,TRBV15,TGTGCCACCAGCAGAACTCTCGGGGTCGCGAACACCGGGGAGCTGTTTTTT,CATSRTLGVANTGELFF
.,TRBJ2-1,.,TRBV6-6,TGTGCCAGCAGTTACTCCAGTAGACACAATGAGCAGTTCTTC,CASSYSSRHNEQFF
once,TRBJ2-1,TRBD2,TRBV24-1,TGTGCCACCGGGACTAGCGGGACCGACAATGAGCAGTTCTTC,CATGTSGTDNEQFF
.,TRBJ1-1,.,TRBV3-1,TGTGCCAGCAGCCAAGATCTTAGGAACACTGAAGCTTTCTTT,CASSQDLRNTEAFF
few,TRBJ2-4,.,TRBV20-1,TGCAGTGTACGTCGGCAGGATAAAAAAAACATTCAGTACTTC,CSVRRQDKKNIQYF
.,TRBJ1-5,.,TRBV6-2/TRBV6-3,TGTGCCAGCAGTTTGGAGGGGGTGATCTATCAGCCCCAGCATTTT,CASSLEGVIYQPQHF
few,TRBJ2-5,.,TRBV7-2,TGTGCCAGCAGTCGGGGGCGGACAGAGACCCAGTACTTC,CASSRGRTETQYF
few,TRBJ1-2,.,TRBV7-2,TGTGCCAGCAGCTTAAATCCCACAGACCACTATGGCTACACCTTC,CASSLNPTDHYGYTF
.,TRBJ2-7,.,TRBV20-1,TGCAGTGCTAGGCCGACTGGACCCTACGAGCAGTACTTC,CSARPTGPYEQYF
.,TRBJ2-2,TRBD2,TRBV18,TGTGCCAGCTCACCAGATCTAGCGGAGAACACCGGGGAGCTGTTTTTT,CASSPDLAENTGELFF
few,TRBJ1-4,.,TRBV15,TGTGCCACCAGCCTGGACGGTGCAACTAATGAAAAACTGTTTTTT,CATSLDGATNEKLFF
.,TRBJ2-1,.,TRBV4-1,TGCGCCAGCAGCCAAGAAAGGGGGGAGGGCCTCTACAATGAGCAGTTCTTC,CASSQERGEGLYNEQFF
.,TRBJ2-3,TRBD1,TRBV3-1,TGTGCCAGCAGCCAAGCCGGGACAGGAGTAAGGACGCAGTATTTT,CASSQAGTGVRTQYF
few,TRBJ2-1,TRBD2,TRBV18,TGTGCCACCCAGGGACTAGGCTACAATGAGCGGTTCTTC,CATQGLGYNERFF
few,TRBJ2-3,.,TRBV7-2,TGTGCCAGCAGCCAAAATGGGGGTGGCACAGATACGCAGTATTTT,CASSQNGGGTDTQYF
.,TRBJ2-2,.,TRBV5-1,TGCGCCAGCAGCTCGCTAGGAAACACCGGGGAGCTGTTTTTT,CASSSLGNTGELFF
.,TRBJ2-1,.,TRBV6-5,TGTGCCAGCAGTTACGGGGTCTCCCACTACAATGAGCAGTTCTTC,CASSYGVSHYNEQFF
.,TRBJ2-5,.,TRBV12-3/TRBV12-4,TGTGCCAGCAGTTTAGTGGCAGGTGGGGGGACCCAGTACTTC,CASSLVAGGGTQYF
.,TRBJ1-2,.,TRBV3-1,TGTGCCAGCAGCCTCGGGTTAGGGGTCGGCGGCTACACCTTC,CASSLGLGVGGYTF
.,TRBJ2-1,.,TRBV20-1,TGCAGTGCTAGTCTCGGGTCGGTGTACAATGAGCAGTTCTTC,CSASLGSVYNEQFF
.,TRBJ2-7,.,TRBV18,TGTGCCAGCTCACCGGGCATCTACGAGCAGTACTTC,CASSPGIYEQYF
.,TRBJ2-2,.,TRBV5-1,TGCGCCAGCAGCTTCCGAGCAGGAAGTGTCGGGGAGCTGTTTTTT,CASSFRAGSVGELFF
.,TRBJ1-4,TRBD1,TRBV29-1,TGCAGCGTCGCAGACAGGGTATCAGCTAATGAAAAACTGTTTTTT,CSVADRVSANEKLFF
.,TRBJ1-2,.,TRBV5-1,TGCGCCAGCAACCAGGGTGGGCCCTATGGCTACACCTTC,CASNQGGPYGYTF
few,TRBJ2-7,.,TRBV12-3/TRBV12-4,TGTGCCAGCAGTTTAGGGCCCAGTAACGAGCAGTACTTC,CASSLGPSNEQYF
.,TRBJ2-5,.,TRBV14,TGTGCCAGCAGCCCGCTTTCTAGTGAATACCAAGGGACCCAGTACTTC,CASSPLSSEYQGTQYF
.,TRBJ2-5,.,TRBV4-1,TGCGCCAGCAGCCAAACGGGACTCTTACAAGAGACCCAGTACTTC,CASSQTGLLQETQYF
.,TRBJ1-3,.,TRBV20-1,TGCAGTGCTAGAGATGGGAGTGCTGGAAACACCATATATTTT,CSARDGSAGNTIYF
.,TRBJ2-1,.,TRBV11-3,TGTGCCAGCAGCTTAAAACAATGGGGGGCTCGATACAATGAGCAGTTCTTC,CASSLKQWGARYNEQFF
many,TRBJ2-6,.,TRBV29-1,TGCAGCGTTGCAGGGGTATCTGGGGCCAACGTCCTGACTTTC,CSVAGVSGANVLTF
.,TRBJ2-7,.,TRBV5-6,TGTGCCAGCAGCTTGTCAGGTCTCGAGCAGTACTTC,CASSLSGLEQYF
.,TRBJ1-5,.,TRBV7-6,TGTGCCAGCAGCTCGGGGTCCGGTTCAGGTCAGCCCCAGCATTTT,CASSSGSGSGQPQHF
.,TRBJ1-1,.,TRBV6-1,TGTGCCAGCAGTGAGGATGGCCTGTTGGCTTTCTTT,CASSEDGLLAFF
few,TRBJ2-7,TRBD2,TRBV13,TGTGCCAGCAGCCCGATGTTTAGGACTAGCGGGGGGGCCTACGAGCAGTACTTC,CASSPMFRTSGGAYEQYF
.,TRBJ1-5,TRBD1,TRBV3-1,TGTGCCAGCAGCCAAGGAAGGGGGCCGGGCAATCAGCCCCAGCATTTT,CASSQGRGPGNQPQHF
few,TRBJ1-5,.,TRBV2,TGTGCCAGCAGTGTACAGGGCGTGGGTAGCAATCAGCCCCAGCATTTT,CASSVQGVGSNQPQHF
few,TRBJ2-7,.,TRBV27,TGTGCCAGCAGTGCCACCTTGGGCTGGACGGGGTACGAGCAGTACTTC,CASSATLGWTGYEQYF
few,TRBJ2-3,TRBD2,TRBV7-2,TGTGCCAGCAGCTTAGCTACCGTAGCGGGAGGCGGCACAGATACGCAGTATTTT,CASSLATVAGGGTDTQYF
many,TRBJ2-3,.,TRBV12-3/TRBV12-4,TGCGCCAGCAGCCCCGGAGCCAGGACAGATACGCAGTATTTT,CASSPGARTDTQYF
.,TRBJ2-3,.,TRBV29-1,TGCAGCGTTGATCGGGACACCAACACAGATACGCAGTATTTT,CSVDRDTNTDTQYF
.,TRBJ2-5,.,TRBV5-1,TGCGCCAGCAGCATGACCCCCTCCGAGCAGTGCTTC,CASSMTPSEQCF
.,TRBJ1-1,TRBD1,TRBV29-1,TGCAGCGTGCAGAGAGGGACAGTGAACACTGAAGCTTTCTTT,CSVQRGTVNTEAFF
many,TRBJ2-3,.,TRBV9,TGTGCCAGCAGCAGAGGAGGGGGCACAGATACGCAGTATTTT,CASSRGGGTDTQYF
.,TRBJ2-3,.,TRBV7-2,TGTGCCAGCAGCTTAGAAAGTGCAGGGTTGAATGCGCAGTATTTT,CASSLESAGLNAQYF
many,TRBJ2-6,.,TRBV28,TGTGCCAGCATGCTGTCCACTGGGGCCAACGTCCTGACTTTC,CASMLSTGANVLTF
.,TRBJ1-5,.,TRBV6-6,TGTACCAGTTTAGACACTGTCTATAGCAATCAGCCCCAGCATTTT,CTSLDTVYSNQPQHF
few,TRBJ1-4,.,TRBV5-1,TGCGCCAGCAGCCCTATGACACAGTCTGAAAAACTGTTTTTT,CASSPMTQSEKLFF
.,TRBJ2-1,.,TRBV19,TGTGCCAGTAGTATAGTCAGCGGCCCGCTCAATGAGCAGTTCTTC,CASSIVSGPLNEQFF
few,TRBJ1-2,.,TRBV7-2,TGTGCCAGCAGCTTAGACAGGGAATCCTCCGGCTACACCTTC,CASSLDRESSGYTF
many,TRBJ2-3,.,TRBV5-1,TGTGCCAGCAGCTTAGTGGACAGCACAGATACGCAGTATTTT,CASSLVDSTDTQYF